The present T cell receptor (beta chain) was sequenced within a study of blood T cells in healthy people across ages. Study-wide context: The template switching approach captured approximately one barcoded beta molecule for every two T cells.

This clonotype came up many times. The antigen remains unidentified. Regarding the study as a whole: Per million T cells, TCR beta diversity dropped about linearly as age rose.

This CDR3 spans 13 amino acids. A sample-barcoded 5' primer and a J-beta primer mix were used in a second PCR of roughly 6 to 12 cycles. The template-switch adaptor was a 5' adaptor with 12 random nucleotides. It tagged each cDNA molecule. Each sample yielded at least 2.5 million CDR3-containing paired-end reads. In TCRdb, the 5' RACE reads were re-called with MiXCR into one record per CDR3 protein. The data contain 700,000 to 950,000 distinct CDR3 sequences, approximately 39% of them singletons. V and J are TRBV21-1 and TRBJ2-5; the table's TRBD1 call for D was not verified on the DNA. TRBV21-1 is a pseudogene. Specimen: blood. The clonotype comes from a woman between 55 and 75 years old in good health. The CDR3 sequence: CATLGQGAKTQYF. CDR3 bases: TGTGCCACCCTCGGACAGGGGGCCAAGACCCAGTACTTC.